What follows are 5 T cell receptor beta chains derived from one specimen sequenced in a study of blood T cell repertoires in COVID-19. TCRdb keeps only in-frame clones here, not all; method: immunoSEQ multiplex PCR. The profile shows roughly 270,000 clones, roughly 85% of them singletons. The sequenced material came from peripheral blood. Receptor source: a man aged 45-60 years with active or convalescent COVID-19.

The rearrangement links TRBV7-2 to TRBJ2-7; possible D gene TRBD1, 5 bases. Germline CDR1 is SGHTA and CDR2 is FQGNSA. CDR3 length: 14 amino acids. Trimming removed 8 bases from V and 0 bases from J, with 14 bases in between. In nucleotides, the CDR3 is TGTGCCAGCCAAAAAGGGGCAGCCTCCTACGAGCAGTACTTC. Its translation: CASQKGAASYEQYF. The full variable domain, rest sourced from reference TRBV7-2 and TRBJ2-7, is GAGVSQSPSNKVTEKGKDVELRCDPISGHTALYWYRQSLGQGLEFLIYFQGNSAPDKSGLPSDRFSAERTGGSVSTLTIQRTQQEDSAVYLCASQKGAASYEQYFGPGTRLTVT.

CDR3 sequence reads: CASSLGTGGVYEQYF. Written as DNA, the CDR3 is TGCGCCAGCAGCTTAGGGACAGGGGGGGTCTACGAGCAGTACTTC. The chain links TRBV5-1 to TRBJ2-7; 11 nucleotides match TRBD1. The germline CDR1 and CDR2 sequences are SGHRS and YFSETQ. With V trimmed by 2 bases and J by 3 bases, 4 bases remained unmatched. This CDR3 has 15 residues.

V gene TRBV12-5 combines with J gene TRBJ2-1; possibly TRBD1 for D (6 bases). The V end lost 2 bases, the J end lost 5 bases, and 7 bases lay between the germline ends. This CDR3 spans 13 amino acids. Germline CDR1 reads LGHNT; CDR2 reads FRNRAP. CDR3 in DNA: TGTGCTAGTGGTTTGAGGGGGAACAATGAGCAGTTCTTC. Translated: CASGLRGNNEQFF.

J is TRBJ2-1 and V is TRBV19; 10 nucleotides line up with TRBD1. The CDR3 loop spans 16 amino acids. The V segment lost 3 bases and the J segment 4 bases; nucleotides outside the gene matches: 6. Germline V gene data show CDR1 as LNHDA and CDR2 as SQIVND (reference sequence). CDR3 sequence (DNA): TGTGCCAGTAGTATCGCAGGGGACAGGGGATACAATGAGCAGTTCTTC. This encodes CASSIAGDRGYNEQFF.

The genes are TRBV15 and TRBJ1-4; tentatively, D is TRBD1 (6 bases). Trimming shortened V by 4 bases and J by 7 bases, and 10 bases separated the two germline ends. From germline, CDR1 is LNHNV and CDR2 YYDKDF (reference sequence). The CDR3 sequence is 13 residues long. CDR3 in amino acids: CATSNRDGEKLFF. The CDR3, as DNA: TGTGCCACCAGCAACAGGGATGGTGAAAAACTGTTTTTT.